The 20 T cell receptor beta chains below come from one sample, sequenced in a study of cytomegalovirus exposure and HLA in healthy donors. PCR employed 60 Vbeta and 13 Jbeta primers. Using immunoSEQ multiplex PCR, the repertoire was profiled, and TCRdb retains in-frame clones only, with some absent. The profile shows under 200,000 clones, approximately 72% of them singletons. The sequencing input was PBMCs. These TCRs come from a female donor in good health and CMV-seronegative.

This clone occurred once. V gene TRBV7-2 combines with J gene TRBJ2-5, with TRBD2 matching over 14 bases. The DNA end is a closer match to TRBJ2-7, so the J assignment may be wrong. CDR3 length: 15 residues. CDR1 and CDR2 from the germline V gene are SGHTA and FQGNSA. The CDR3: CASTPTSGGAGEQYF. The CDR3 nucleotides read TGTGCCAGCACCCCGACTAGCGGGGGGGCTGGCGAGCAGTACTTC.

The gene calls are TRBV30 and TRBJ2-5; 11 positions match TRBD2. Germline V gene data show CDR1 as GTSNPN and CDR2 as SVGIG (reference sequence). CDR3 length: 12 amino acids. The V segment lost 3 bases and the J segment 7 bases; nucleotides outside the gene matches: 1. The CDR3: CAWRTSGGTQYF. The DNA for the CDR3 is TGTGCCTGGAGAACTAGCGGGGGGACCCAGTACTTC.

The chain uses TRBV7-2 and TRBJ1-1, with TRBD1 matching over 11 bases. Germline CDR1 and CDR2: SGHTA and FQGNSA. The CDR3 covers 14 residues. The V and J ends lost 4 bases and 4 bases, in that order; junction bases with no gene match: 2. In DNA form, the CDR3 reads TGTGCCAGCAGCTCCGGGACAGGGGGCACTGAAGCTTTCTTT. Its protein product is CASSSGTGGTEAFF.

V and J are TRBV4-3 and TRBJ2-7, with TRBD1 matching 7 bases. With 6 bases clipped from V and 6 bases from J, the junction kept 11 bases outside the gene matches. This CDR3 is built from 14 residues. Germline CDR1 LGHNA, CDR2 YSLEER. DNA of the CDR3: TGCGCCAGCAGTTCAAACACCCCAGGGGGCGAGCAGTACTTC. Protein sequence: CASSSNTPGGEQYF.

This chain joins TRBV11-2 and TRBJ1-5; D is unresolved. V lost 1 base, J lost 3 bases, and 4 bases lay in between. Germline values: CDR1 SGHAT, CDR2 FQNNGV. This CDR3 contains 13 residues. Here the CDR3 DNA reads TGTGCCAGCAGCTTAGGGGCCAATCAGCCCCAGCATTTT. This gives the protein CASSLGANQPQHF.

J is TRBJ2-7 and V is TRBV29-1; D perhaps matches TRBD1 (6 bases). CDR3 size: 14 residues. Germline V gene sequence: CDR1 SQVTM, CDR2 ANQGSEA. V was clipped by 6 bases and J by 1 base, with 16 bases between them. The CDR3 sequence: CSVTQGRTSYEQYF. The DNA for the CDR3 is TGCAGCGTGACACAGGGAAGGACGTCCTACGAGCAGTACTTC.

V is TRBV4-2 and J is TRBJ2-1, with 7 positions matching TRBD2. Germline CDR1 is LGHNA and CDR2 is YNFKEQ. CDR3 length: 11 amino acids. After removal of 6 bases from V and 10 bases from J, the junction contained 3 bases not matched to a gene. The CDR3 bases are TGTGCCAGCAGATCGACTAGCGAGCAGTTCTTC. Its translation is CASRSTSEQFF.

The chain uses TRBV7-2 and TRBJ2-3; weak D call: TRBD2 (6 bases). The CDR3 runs 14 residues. Germline loops: CDR1 SGHTA, CDR2 FQGNSA. V was shortened by 1 base and J by 7 bases, with 12 bases between the two germline ends. Here the CDR3 reads CASSLGSAGNTQYF. CDR3 nucleotides: TGTGCCAGCAGCTTAGGCTCGGCGGGGAATACGCAGTATTTT.

The chain employs TRBV10-2 and TRBJ2-1; 9 bases align to TRBD2. Trimming at V came to 6 bases and at J to 7 bases, leaving 16 bases not matched to a gene. The CDR3 consists of 17 residues. Germline CDR1 reads WSHSY; CDR2 reads SAAADI. As DNA, the CDR3 is TGCGCCAGCAGCAGTCGTGGCGGGGGGGCCCCCGGGAATGAGCAGTTCTTC. Translating it yields CASSSRGGGAPGNEQFF.

This clone has a handful of counts. The rearrangement joins TRBV19 to TRBJ2-7; 7 bases agree with TRBD2. The germline gives CDR1 LNHDA, CDR2 SQIVND (reference sequence). J was trimmed by 4 bases and V by 6 bases; bases with no gene match: 12. CDR3 size: 15 residues. The CDR3 region has the DNA TGTGCCAGTAGGAGCCGGGAGACTAGCAGTTACGAGCAGTACTTC. Its protein is CASRSRETSSYEQYF.

This clone appeared a single time. V usage is TRBV9 and J usage is TRBJ2-7; TRBD2 aligns across 11 bases. This CDR3 has 14 amino acids. Per the germline V gene, CDR1 is SGDLS and CDR2 is YYNGEE. Germline trimming cut 2 bases from V and 3 bases from J; bases unmatched to any gene: 1. The CDR3 DNA sequence: TGTGCCAGCAGCGTGGGACTAGCGGACTACGAGCAGTACTTC. Encoded protein: CASSVGLADYEQYF. Supplemented by reference TRBV9 and TRBJ2-7, the full variable domain reads DSGVTQTPKHLITATGQRVTLRCSPRSGDLSVYWYQQSLDQGLQFLIQYYNGEERAKGNILERFSAQQFPDLHSELNLSSLELGDSALYFCASSVGLADYEQYFGPGTRLTVT.

The chain is built from TRBV30 and TRBJ2-5; D is possibly TRBD2 (6 bases). Trimming stripped 3 bases from V and 5 bases from J, with 16 bases between. Germline V lookup: CDR1 GTSNPN, CDR2 SVGIG (reference sequence). This CDR3 has 14 residues. The CDR3 region is CAWRLRGRGETQYF. The CDR3 nucleotides read TGTGCCTGGAGGTTGCGGGGAAGAGGGGAGACCCAGTACTTC.

This clone was counted a few times. The rearrangement links TRBV7-9 to TRBJ2-1; 9 bases fit TRBD1. V lost 2 bases to trimming and J lost 6 bases; unmatched junction nucleotides: 11. CDR1 and CDR2 from the germline V gene are SEHNR and FQNEAQ (reference sequence). There are 17 residues in the CDR3. In DNA, the CDR3 is TGTGCCAGCAGCTTATCCCCCTTGGGACAGGGTTTCAATGAGCAGTTCTTC. This translates into CASSLSPLGQGFNEQFF.

The genes are TRBV28 and TRBJ2-7; D gene ambiguous. Germline V gene sequence: CDR1 MDHEN, CDR2 SYDVKM. V was clipped by 5 bases and J by 2 bases, with 13 bases between them. The CDR3 is 14 amino acids. Here the CDR3 DNA reads TGTGCCAGCAGTGGGCTGGGCCAACCCTACGAGCAGTACTTC. This encodes CASSGLGQPYEQYF.

V is TRBV7-2 and J is TRBJ2-3; D might be TRBD2 (5 bases). V was pared by 2 bases and J by 1 base, with 10 bases between. CDR1 SGHTA and CDR2 FQGNSA come from the germline V gene. This CDR3 has 15 amino acids. The CDR3 nucleotides read TGTGCCAGCAGCTTAATGGGGAGCGGCACAGATACGCAGTATTTT. It yields the protein CASSLMGSGTDTQYF.

This clone has just one count. The rearrangement uses TRBV7-3 and TRBJ2-1; TRBD2 might be the D (5 bases). Trimming removed 1 base at V and 0 bases at J, with 7 bases between. Germline V CDR1 and CDR2: SGHTA, FQGTGA. The CDR3 loop spans 15 amino acids. The CDR3 reads CASSLISDSYNEQFF. The CDR3 DNA sequence: TGTGCCAGCAGCTTAATTAGCGACTCCTACAATGAGCAGTTCTTC.

This chain links TRBV5-1 with TRBJ2-1, with a weak D call TRBD2 (6 bases). This CDR3 region has 17 residues. Germline V gives CDR1 SGHRS, CDR2 YFSETQ. Trimming took off 3 bases at V and 0 bases at J, with 16 bases between the two ends. CDR3 amino acids: CASSSRDSPSSYNEQFF. The CDR3 region has the DNA TGCGCCAGCAGCTCCCGGGACTCACCGAGCTCCTACAATGAGCAGTTCTTC.

This chain joins TRBV4-1 and TRBJ2-7, with a weak D call TRBD1 (5 bases). Germline values: CDR1 MGHRA, CDR2 YSYEKL. Trimming took 1 base from V and 0 from J, leaving 10 bases between them. The CDR3 runs 15 residues. The CDR3 loop reads CASSQVQVSSYEQYF. CDR3 in DNA: TGCGCCAGCAGCCAAGTACAGGTTAGCTCCTACGAGCAGTACTTC.

This clone was recorded only once. In DNA, the CDR3 is TGTGCCAGCAGCTTAGCGGGGAGACAGGGGGTCTACGAGCAGTACTTC. This codes for CASSLAGRQGVYEQYF. V and J are TRBV11-2 and TRBJ2-5, with 9 positions matching TRBD1. TRBJ2-7 explains the end of the DNA better; the J call may be wrong. This CDR3 is built from 16 residues. The germline V gene has CDR1 SGHAT and CDR2 FQNNGV.

This chain links TRBV6-5 with TRBJ2-7; 10 bases agree with TRBD1. The CDR3 runs to 12 residues. Germline V gene lookup returns CDR1 MNHEY and CDR2 SVGAGI. Germline trimming cut 8 bases from V and 4 bases from J; bases unmatched to any gene: 2. The CDR3 reads CASGGQGYEQYF. As DNA, the CDR3 is TGTGCCAGCGGGGGACAGGGGTACGAGCAGTACTTC.